The 25 T cell receptor beta chains reported below all come from one sample, sequenced in a study of T cell clonality in common variable immunodeficiency. Using immunoSEQ multiplex PCR, the repertoire was profiled, and TCRdb retains in-frame clones only, with some absent. The repertoire consists of about 35,000 clones, none detected only once. The sequenced sample was peripheral blood mononuclear cells. Receptors were obtained from a person aged 18 to 70 in good health.

Ten or more counts support this clone. From the germline J gene comes the end of the CDR3, since the read stops 3 residues before it. The chain couples TRBV30 to TRBJ2-7, with a possible D match to TRBD1 (6 bases). CDR3 size: 13 residues. Germline values: CDR1 GTSNPN, CDR2 SVGIG (reference sequence). V was clipped by 3 bases and J by 6 bases, with 15 bases between them. The CDR3 sequence is CAWRQGNMGEQYF. The part of the CDR3 DNA that was read is TGTGCCTGGAGACAGGGCAATATGGGCGAG.

This clone was detected many times. Read coverage stops 3 residues before the CDR3 terminus; the germline J gene supplies the remainder. The chain couples TRBV20-1 to TRBJ2-7; D is possibly TRBD2 (5 bases). The V gene lost 4 bases and the J gene lost 2 bases, with 9 bases spanning the gap. The germline gives CDR1 DFQATT, CDR2 SNEGSKA (reference sequence). The CDR3 contains 12 residues. The sequenced part of the CDR3 DNA is TGCAGTGCTAAGGACTTAGCCTACGAG. It is translated as CSAKDLAYE. The entire CDR3 protein is CSAKDLAYEQYF.

This clone occurred many times. The read is 3 residues too short to cover the CDR3 end, so that end is filled in from the germline J gene. The rearrangement links TRBV20-1 to TRBJ2-7, with 11 bases aligning to TRBD1. Germline V gene sequence: CDR1 DFQATT, CDR2 SNEGSKA (reference sequence). V gave up 0 bases and J gave up 3 bases; unmatched junction bases: 7. The length of the CDR3 is 16 residues. Partial CDR3 DNA: TGCAGTGCTAGAGATATGAGGACAGGGGGCGGCTACGAG. Protein product: CSARDMRTGGGYE. The entire CDR3 reads CSARDMRTGGGYEQYF.

This clone was observed many times. The read stops 3 residues short of the end of the CDR3; the missing end is completed from the germline J gene. The chain carries TRBV6-9 and TRBJ2-3; 12 bases are shared with TRBD2. Germline assignment: CDR1 MNHGY and CDR2 SVAAGI. V lost 6 bases to trimming and J lost 1 base; unmatched junction nucleotides: 5. This CDR3 has 16 amino acids. This CDR3 reads CASRPRTSGGTDTQYF. The part of the CDR3 DNA that was read is TGTGCCAGCAGGCCCCGGACTAGCGGGGGCACAGATACG.

This clone showed up many times. Read coverage stops 3 residues before the CDR3 terminus; the germline J gene supplies the remainder. The chain employs TRBV7-3 and TRBJ1-6; D is possibly TRBD1 (5 bases). V lost 4 bases, J lost 9 bases, and 16 bases lay in between. The CDR3 is 15 residues long. Looked up from germline, CDR1 is SGHTA and CDR2 is FQGTGA. CDR3: CASSSSGGWGSPLHF. The sequenced part of the CDR3 DNA is TGTGCCAGCAGCTCCTCGGGGGGTTGGGGTTCACCC.

Many counts were recorded for this clone. The DNA ends 3 residues before the CDR3 does, and the rest of the CDR3 is filled in from the germline J gene. The V call is TRBV18, the J call TRBJ2-5; 7 bases map to TRBD1. This CDR3 is built from 14 residues. Trimming at V came to 3 bases and at J to 3 bases, leaving 4 bases not matched to a gene. Per the germline V gene, CDR1 is KGHSH and CDR2 is LQKENI. CDR3 sequence reads: CASSPPGQKETQYF. The part of the CDR3 DNA that was read is TGTGCCAGCTCACCGCCGGGACAGAAAGAGACC.

There are many counts of this clone. The CDR3 extends 3 residues past the end of the read, so its final part is completed from the germline J gene. This chain joins TRBV11-2 and TRBJ2-7; 9 positions match TRBD1. In germline, CDR1 is SGHAT, CDR2 FQNNGV. This CDR3 spans 15 amino acids. J was trimmed by 0 bases and V by 4 bases; bases with no gene match: 4. The sequenced CDR3 bases are TGTGCCAGCAGCTCACACAGGGGGCCCTCCTACGAG. The encoded protein is CASSSHRGPSYE. The entire CDR3 protein is CASSSHRGPSYEQYF.

There are many counts of this clone. The read finishes 3 residues shy of the CDR3 end, and the germline J gene is used to complete it. V and J are TRBV5-4 and TRBJ1-2; no firm D call. V gave up 8 bases and J gave up 1 base, with 15 bases separating them. The CDR3 is 14 residues long. Germline V gene lookup returns CDR1 SGHNT and CDR2 YYREEE (reference sequence). Here the CDR3 reads CASQTGNYNYGYTF. Incomplete CDR3 DNA: TGTGCCAGTCAGACGGGGAATTATAACTATGGC.

This clone was picked up a small number of times. The read ends 3 residues early relative to the CDR3; the germline J gene fills the gap. This chain uses TRBV19 with TRBJ1-1; 12 nucleotides agree with TRBD1. The CDR3 has 15 residues. Germline-derived CDR1 and CDR2 are LNHDA and SQIVND (reference sequence). CDR3 sequence: CASSVTGTGGRIAFF. Incomplete CDR3 DNA: TGTGCCAGTAGTGTAACCGGGACAGGGGGCCGGATA.

As for this clone: The missing CDR3 end, 3 residues past where the read stops, is filled in from the germline J gene. This chain uses TRBV19 with TRBJ2-3; D might be TRBD1 (7 bases). CDR3 length: 17 amino acids. The germline CDR1 and CDR2 sequences are LNHDA and SQIVND (reference sequence). The V and J ends lost 1 base and 5 bases respectively, with 19 bases between them. CDR3 sequence: CASSIVSRGDRGDTQYF. Incomplete CDR3 DNA: TGTGCCAGTAGTATAGTAAGCAGGGGGGACCGGGGAGATACG.

A remark on this clone: The CDR3 extends 3 residues past the end of the read, so its final part is completed from the germline J gene. This rearrangement joins TRBV19 to TRBJ1-2; TRBD1 is a possible D gene (6 bases). Germline CDR1 reads LNHDA; CDR2 reads SQIVND (reference sequence). This CDR3 is built from 16 residues. CDR3 in amino acids: CASSGIRGQHGEGYTF. Partial CDR3 DNA: TGTGCCAGTAGTGGCATCCGAGGACAGCATGGGGAGGGC.

This clone has ten or more counts. The read falls 3 residues short of the CDR3 end, and the missing part is taken from the germline J gene. The genes are TRBV7-3 and TRBJ2-1; TRBD2 aligns across 8 bases. Germline CDR1 reads SGHTA; CDR2 reads FQGTGA. Trimming cost V 4 bases and J 1 base; bases outside gene matches: 12. The CDR3 consists of 18 residues. The CDR3 DNA, read in part, is TGTGCCAGCAGCTCCTCCTTTGCCGGGACTAGGTCCTACAATGAG. Amino acid sequence: CASSSSFAGTRSYNE. The entire CDR3 protein reads CASSSSFAGTRSYNEQFF.

This clone showed up many times. Coverage ceases 3 residues before the CDR3 finishes, and the germline J gene fills in the end. This chain uses TRBV19 with TRBJ2-3; 11 nucleotides match TRBD2. The CDR3 consists of 14 residues. V dropped 3 bases and J dropped 6; count of bases not matched to a gene: 2. Per germline, CDR1 LNHDA and CDR2 SQIVND (reference sequence). This chain's CDR3 is CASSISGGADTQYF. The sequenced part of the CDR3 DNA is TGTGCCAGTAGTATTAGCGGGGGGGCCGATACG.

Many counts were recorded for this clone. The CDR3 is cut off 3 residues early in the read; its end comes from the germline J gene. The V and J genes are TRBV30 and TRBJ2-3; 9 positions match TRBD2. The CDR3 has 14 residues. V lost 5 bases and J lost 1; bases outside the gene matches: 4. The V gene's germline CDR1 is GTSNPN and CDR2 SVGIG (reference sequence). CDR3 DNA, as far as it was read: TGTGCCTGGGTAGCGGGAGCCCGCACAGATACG. As protein: CAWVAGARTDT. The whole CDR3 protein is CAWVAGARTDTQYF. Combining the CDR3 with reference TRBV30 and TRBJ2-3 gives the whole variable domain SQTIHQWPATLVQPVGSPLSLECTVEGTSNPNLYWYRQAAGRGLQLLFYSVGIGQISSEVPQNLSASRPQDRQFILSSKKLLLSDSGFYLCAWVAGARTDTQYFGPGTRLTVL.

This clone has at least ten counts. CDR3 DNA, as far as it was read: TGCAGTGCCCCGGGACTAGCGTTTTACAATGAG. This encodes CSAPGLAFYNE. The full-length CDR3 reads as CSAPGLAFYNEQFF. This chain links TRBV20-1 with TRBJ2-1, with 10 bases aligning to TRBD2. The read ends 3 residues early relative to the CDR3; the germline J gene fills the gap. The CDR3 totals 14 residues. The ends lost 6 bases at V and 4 bases at J; junction bases unmatched: 6. Looked up from germline, CDR1 is DFQATT and CDR2 is SNEGSKA (reference sequence).

In regard to this clone: The read gets to within 3 residues of the CDR3 end, and the germline J gene fills in the rest. The rearrangement joins TRBV19 to TRBJ2-3; 10 bases map to TRBD1. CDR3 length equals 16 residues. Germline assignment: CDR1 LNHDA and CDR2 SQIVND (reference sequence). The CDR3 is CASSTQDRGLRETQYF. CDR3 DNA, as far as it was read: TGTGCCAGTAGTACCCAGGACAGGGGGTTGCGGGAGACG.

This clone has ten or more counts. Partial CDR3 DNA: TGTGCCAGCAGCACCCGGGACTATCCTTACAATGAG. Encoded protein: CASSTRDYPYNE. The full CDR3 reads CASSTRDYPYNEQFF. The chain employs TRBV5-4 and TRBJ2-1; 7 bases line up with TRBD2. The missing CDR3 end, 3 residues past where the read stops, is filled in from the germline J gene. The V and J ends lost 4 bases and 4 bases, in that order; junction bases with no gene match: 8. CDR1 and CDR2 (germline): SGHNT, YYREEE (reference sequence). The CDR3 length is 15 residues.

Turning to this clone: Read sequence stops 3 residues before the CDR3 end, and the germline J gene provides the missing end. The V gene is TRBV10-2, the J gene TRBJ2-3; 7 nucleotides align to TRBD2. The CDR3 totals 13 residues. Germline V gene data show CDR1 as WSHSY and CDR2 as SAAADI. CDR3 sequence reads: CASRGLNQETQYF. The CDR3 DNA, read in part, is TGCGCCAGCAGGGGACTAAACCAAGAGACG.

This clone was seen repeatedly, ten times or more. Read data end 3 residues before the CDR3 end; the end is taken from the germline J gene. The chain couples TRBV10-1 to TRBJ1-2; 7 bases align to TRBD1. CDR3 size: 17 residues. V trimming: 0 bases; J trimming: 7 bases; junction bases outside the gene matches: 14. Germline assignment: CDR1 WNHNN and CDR2 SYGVQD (reference sequence). The CDR3 loop reads CASSESVVGGELGGYTF. Partial CDR3 DNA: TGCGCCAGCAGTGAGTCGGTCGTAGGGGGCGAACTCGGTGGC.

There are many counts of this clone. The read terminates 3 residues before the CDR3 end, so the remaining end is supplied by the germline J gene. V gene TRBV5-1 combines with J gene TRBJ2-2, with 8 bases identical to TRBD2. Germline lookup yields CDR1 SGHRS and CDR2 YFSETQ. CDR3 length: 14 amino acids. The DNA read from the CDR3 is TGCGCCAGCAACGGGGGGGACACTAATGAAAAG. It yields the protein CASNGGDTNEK. The CDR3 in its entirety is CASNGGDTNEKLFF.

This clone appeared a few times. The read ends 3 residues early relative to the CDR3; the germline J gene fills the gap. The rearrangement joins TRBV30 to TRBJ2-4, with D unresolved. This CDR3 is 13 amino acids long. The germline CDR1 and CDR2 sequences are GTSNPN and SVGIG (reference sequence). The CDR3 loop reads CAWSVNGNYGQYF. CDR3 bases read: TGTGCCTGGAGTGTAAATGGAAACTATGGT.

This clone showed up many times. The sequence runs out 3 residues before the end of the CDR3; the remainder is reconstructed from the germline J gene. The chain couples TRBV19 to TRBJ2-1; D is possibly TRBD1 (5 bases). The CDR3 loop spans 15 amino acids. V was clipped by 6 bases and J by 1 base, with 13 bases between them. Per germline, CDR1 LNHDA and CDR2 SQIVND (reference sequence). CDR3 DNA (partial): TGTGCCAGTAGGTTTCGAGACAGTTCCTACAATGAG. Protein sequence: CASRFRDSSYNE. Given in full, the CDR3 is CASRFRDSSYNEQFF.

Many counts were recorded for this clone. The sequence runs out 3 residues before the end of the CDR3; the remainder is reconstructed from the germline J gene. The chain combines TRBV5-1 with TRBJ1-5; 7 nucleotides align to TRBD1. Per germline, CDR1 SGHRS and CDR2 YFSETQ. CDR3 length equals 15 residues. J gave up 4 bases and V 2 bases, and 6 bases lay outside the gene matches. CDR3 DNA, as far as it was read: TGCGCCAGCAGCTTAGGACAGGCCCCAAATCAGCCC. This encodes CASSLGQAPNQP. In full, the CDR3 is CASSLGQAPNQPQHF.

In its sample, this clone was seen a few times. The CDR3 end is not reached by the read, which stops 3 residues before it; the germline J gene fills it in. This chain uses TRBV2 with TRBJ2-7; tentative D call: TRBD2 (5 bases). There are 15 residues in the CDR3. Per germline, CDR1 SNHLY and CDR2 FYNNEI. Trimming took off 3 bases at V and 1 base at J, with 13 bases between the two ends. The CDR3 loop is CASSDEGWYSYEQYF. Partial CDR3 DNA: TGTGCCAGCAGTGATGAGGGTTGGTATTCCTACGAG.

Many counts were recorded for this clone. The read ends 3 residues before the CDR3 terminus; that terminus is restored from the germline J gene. This rearrangement joins TRBV2 to TRBJ2-5; perhaps TRBD1 as D (6 bases). Germline V gives CDR1 SNHLY, CDR2 FYNNEI. Trimming cost V 6 bases and J 2 bases, with 13 bases left between them. This CDR3 is 14 amino acids long. The CDR3 bases that were read are TGTGCCAGCAGCGTCGACAGGTTTCAAGAGACC. Translation: CASSVDRFQET. The full CDR3 protein reads CASSVDRFQETQYF.